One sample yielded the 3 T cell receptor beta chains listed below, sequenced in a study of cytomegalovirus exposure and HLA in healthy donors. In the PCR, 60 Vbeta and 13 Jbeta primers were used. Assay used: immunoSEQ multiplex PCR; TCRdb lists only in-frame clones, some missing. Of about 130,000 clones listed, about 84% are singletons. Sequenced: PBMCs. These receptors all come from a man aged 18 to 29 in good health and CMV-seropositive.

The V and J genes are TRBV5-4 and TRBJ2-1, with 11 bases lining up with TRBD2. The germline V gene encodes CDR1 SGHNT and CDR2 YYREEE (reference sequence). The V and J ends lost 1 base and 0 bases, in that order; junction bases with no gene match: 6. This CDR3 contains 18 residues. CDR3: CASSLKSSGRSSYNEQFF. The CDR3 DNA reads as TGTGCCAGCAGCTTGAAGTCTAGCGGGAGGAGCTCCTACAATGAGCAGTTCTTC.

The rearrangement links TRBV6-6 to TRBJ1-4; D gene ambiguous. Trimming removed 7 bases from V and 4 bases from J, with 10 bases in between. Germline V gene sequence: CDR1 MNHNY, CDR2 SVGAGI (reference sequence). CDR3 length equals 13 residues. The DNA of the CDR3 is TGTGCCAGCACCATAAAGCTTAATGAAAAACTGTTTTTT. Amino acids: CASTIKLNEKLFF.

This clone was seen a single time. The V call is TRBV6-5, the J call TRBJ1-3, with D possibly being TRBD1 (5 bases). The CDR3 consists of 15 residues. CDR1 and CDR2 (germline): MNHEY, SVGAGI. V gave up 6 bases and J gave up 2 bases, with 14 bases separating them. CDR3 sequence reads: CASSTGGEPGNTIYF. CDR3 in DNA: TGTGCCAGCAGCACGGGGGGGGAACCTGGAAACACCATATATTTT.